This T cell receptor beta chain was profiled in a study of T-cell memory formation after mild COVID-19. TCRdb fed the 5' RACE reads into MiXCR, producing one record per CDR3 protein. The sample includes about 430,000 distinct CDR3 sequences, more than 20% of them seen just once. Trimming pared 5 bases from V and 10 bases from J, leaving 18 bases between. CDR1 SGHTA and CDR2 FQGNSA come from the germline V gene. The CDR3 covers 14 residues. This clonotype originated in an adult woman who had mild COVID-19 (a few samples of this study predate the infection). Cell type and time point are not known. V gene TRBV7-2 combines with J gene TRBJ2-1; D not resolved. Sequenced material: PBMCs or a T cell subset sorted from them (not recorded which). The CDR3 loop is CASSPTTDSTEQFF. In nucleotides, the CDR3 is TGTGCCAGCAGCCCAACCACGGATAGTACGGAGCAGTTCTTC. The entire variable domain, with the rest obtained from reference TRBV7-2 and TRBJ2-1, is as follows: GAGVSQSPSNKVTEKGKDVELRCDPISGHTALYWYRQSLGQGLEFLIYFQGNSAPDKSGLPSDRFSAERTGGSVSTLTIQRTQQEDSAVYLCASSPTTDSTEQFFGPGTRLTVL.